This paragraph reports one TCR beta chain. Its cognate antigen is unknown. Deep TCR-beta sequencing used DNA from uncultured naive and memory CD4+ T cells. Libraries were prepared by immunoSEQ multiplex PCR; TCRdb keeps only in-frame clonotypes and omits some of them. The data contain some 65,000 clones, about 89% of them singletons. This entry is derived from a study of CD4 T cells in relation to SARS-CoV-2 and coronaviruses. Study-level background: The HLA restriction of the shared crossreactive spike epitopes was mapped. Findings of the study overall: The assay detects memory recall responses, not culture-primed primary responses.

The unexposed donors gave CD4+ T cells in about 2011-2019, prior to COVID-19. Cryopreserved PBMCs were CD4-enriched, then split into naive and memory cells. The CDR3 length is 15 residues. CDR1 is KGHSH, CDR2 LQKENI, per germline. V was pared by 0 bases and J by 2 bases, with 10 bases between. The sample was memory CD4+ T cells from PBMCs. The origin of this receptor is a human donor in good health. The chain joins TRBV18 to TRBJ2-5, with D possibly TRBD1 on 6 matching bases. This chain's CDR3 is CASSPPSRGQETQYF. The CDR3 DNA reads as TGTGCCAGCTCACCACCGAGCAGGGGTCAAGAGACCCAGTACTTC. Full variable domain (rest looked up from reference TRBV18 and TRBJ2-5): NAGVMQNPRHLVRRRGQEARLRCSPMKGHSHVYWYRQLPEEGLKFMVYLQKENIIDESGMPKERFSAEFPKEGPSILRIQQVVRGDSAAYFCASSPPSRGQETQYFGPGTRLLVL.